The 13 T cell receptor beta chains given below trace back to one sample, sequenced in a study of patients and donors after allogeneic stem cell transplantation. One entry per CDR3 protein, called by TCRdb with MiXCR from the RT-PCR reads. The sample lists hundreds of thousands of distinct CDR3 sequences; around 15% were seen once. Sample: blood, either unsorted or a sorted T cell fraction (not recorded which). The receptor source for this set is a human donor who was either an allogeneic HSCT recipient or a stem cell or donor lymphocyte infusion donor (not recorded which). It is not recorded whose cells these are; they may come from a transplant donor.

This clonotype was observed a few times. The J gene is TRBJ1-5, the V gene TRBV12-3 or TRBV12-4, with D possibly matching TRBD1 (5 bases). Trimming took off 1 base at V and 3 bases at J, with 10 bases between the two ends. This CDR3 spans 15 amino acids. The CDR3 DNA reads TGTGCCAGCAGTTTAGGACAGACACTCAATCAGCCCCAGCATTTT. Translating gives CASSLGQTLNQPQHF.

This chain links TRBV4-3 with TRBJ2-3, with D unclear. The V and J ends lost 1 base and 3 bases respectively, with 14 bases between them. Germline CDR1 LGHNA, CDR2 YSLEER. The CDR3 extends over 16 amino acids. The CDR3 sequence is CASSQGRGIKTDTQYF. The CDR3, as DNA: TGCGCCAGCAGCCAAGGCCGTGGGATTAAAACAGATACGCAGTATTTT.

This clonotype appeared many times. This chain links TRBV5-1 with TRBJ2-1, with 7 bases matching TRBD1. The germline gives CDR1 SGHRS, CDR2 YFSETQ. V was clipped by 2 bases and J by 9 bases; unmatched bases: 5. The CDR3 extends over 13 amino acids. The CDR3 nucleotides read TGCGCCAGCAGCTTAAGGGGGCAGGGTGAGCAGTTCTTC. The encoded protein is CASSLRGQGEQFF.

The V and J genes are TRBV7-9 and TRBJ2-1; 8 positions agree with TRBD1. Germline values: CDR1 SEHNR, CDR2 FQNEAQ (reference sequence). CDR3 length: 15 residues. The trim removed 5 bases at V and 9 bases at J, leaving 12 bases unmatched. Written as DNA, the CDR3 is TGTGCCAGCAGCCAGCCCCGGACAGGGAAAAGTGAGCAGTTCTTC. Translation: CASSQPRTGKSEQFF.

A few counts support this clonotype. The rearrangement uses TRBV6-4 and TRBJ2-1; no reliable D call. The V end lost 8 bases, the J end lost 8 bases, and 16 bases lay between the germline ends. The CDR3 has 13 amino acids. CDR1 is MRHNA and CDR2 is SNTAGT in the germline V gene. The CDR3 DNA reads TGTGCCAGCGCTCAGGAGTCTGGCTATGAGCAGTTCTTC. Translated, it gives CASAQESGYEQFF.

The chain recombines TRBV12-3 or TRBV12-4 with TRBJ2-3; D ambiguous. The CDR3 consists of 16 residues. Trimming removed 2 bases from V and 0 bases from J, with 12 bases in between. Here the CDR3 DNA reads TGTGCCAGCAGTTTAACGGATGGGATGAGCACAGATACGCAGTATTTT. This gives the protein CASSLTDGMSTDTQYF.

The chain recombines TRBV6-2 or TRBV6-3 with TRBJ1-2; D ambiguous. CDR1 is MNHEY, CDR2 SVGEGT, per germline. CDR3 length equals 15 residues. V gave up 7 bases and J gave up 4 bases, with 19 bases separating them. The CDR3 is CASKPVLQIPYGYTF. The CDR3 DNA is TGTGCCAGCAAACCCGTTCTCCAGATCCCCTATGGCTACACCTTC.

V and J are TRBV5-6 and TRBJ2-4; 10 nucleotides agree with TRBD1. CDR3 length: 16 residues. Per the germline V gene, CDR1 is SGHDT and CDR2 is YYEEEE. Germline trimming cut 0 bases from V and 7 bases from J; bases unmatched to any gene: 7. The CDR3 here is CASSLGQGANWNIQYF. The CDR3 DNA follows: TGTGCCAGCAGCTTGGGACAGGGGGCGAATTGGAACATTCAGTACTTC.

This clonotype was observed a few times. The chain is built from TRBV5-1 and TRBJ2-2, with 7 bases lining up with TRBD2. V was clipped by 4 bases and J by 3 bases; unmatched bases: 6. Germline values: CDR1 SGHRS, CDR2 YFSETQ. CDR3 length: 15 residues. CDR3 coding DNA: TGCGCCAGCAGCCTGACTAGCACGTACACCGGGGAGCTGTTTTTT. It translates to CASSLTSTYTGELFF.

The V and J genes are TRBV7-2 and TRBJ1-1; 7 positions match TRBD1. The trim removed 2 bases at V and 4 bases at J, leaving 7 bases unmatched. This CDR3 comprises 15 residues. Germline V gives CDR1 SGHTA, CDR2 FQGNSA. This chain's CDR3 is CASSLTTGAGTEAFF. CDR3 nucleotide sequence: TGTGCCAGCAGCTTAACTACAGGGGCAGGCACTGAAGCTTTCTTT.

The V call is TRBV20-1, the J call TRBJ1-6; D ambiguous. Germline assignment: CDR1 DFQATT and CDR2 SNEGSKA (reference sequence). V gave up 5 bases and J gave up 2 bases, with 13 bases separating them. The CDR3 length is 15 residues. Here the CDR3 reads CSASHRVTYNSPLHF. In nucleotides, the CDR3 is TGCAGTGCTTCACACCGGGTTACCTATAATTCACCCCTCCACTTT.

V gene TRBV2 combines with J gene TRBJ1-2; D perhaps matches TRBD1 (5 bases). The CDR3 extends over 15 amino acids. Per the germline V gene, CDR1 is SNHLY and CDR2 is FYNNEI. The V gene lost 5 bases and the J gene lost 3 bases, with 16 bases spanning the gap. The CDR3, as DNA: TGTGCCAGCAGTCCATTGGGGGTCGGCGACTATGGCTACACCTTC. This gives the protein CASSPLGVGDYGYTF.

The chain recombines TRBV4-1 with TRBJ2-2; 7 positions agree with TRBD1. The germline V gene has CDR1 MGHRA and CDR2 YSYEKL. After removal of 4 bases from V and 8 bases from J, the junction contained 4 bases not matched to a gene. The CDR3 runs 13 residues. The CDR3 loop reads CASSPRQGGELFF. The CDR3 DNA is TGCGCCAGCAGCCCGCGACAGGGAGGGGAGCTGTTTTTT.